The 10 T cell receptor beta chains below all came from one sample that was sequenced in a study of cytomegalovirus exposure and HLA in healthy donors. Here immunoSEQ multiplex PCR was the method, and the copy in TCRdb shows in-frame clones only, minus some. The table shows some 70,000 clones, with around four fifths occurring only once. The sequencing sample was made of PBMCs. These receptors originate from a man aged 30 to 39 in good health and CMV-seronegative.

The chain recombines TRBV20-1 with TRBJ1-1; D is ambiguous. CDR1 DFQATT and CDR2 SNEGSKA come from the germline V gene (reference sequence). The CDR3 totals 11 residues. Trimming took off 7 bases at V and 2 bases at J, with 8 bases between the two ends. In DNA form, the CDR3 reads TGCAGTGTTATTACTAACACTGAAGCTTTCTTT. Amino acids: CSVITNTEAFF.

The chain carries TRBV7-3 and TRBJ2-5; D unresolved. Germline CDR1 is SGHTA and CDR2 is FQGTGA. This CDR3 has 13 residues. V lost 2 bases and J lost 3, with 7 bases in between. The CDR3 DNA is TGTGCCAGCAGCTTACACATAAAAGAGACCCAGTACTTC. It codes for CASSLHIKETQYF. The whole variable domain, remainder taken from reference TRBV7-3 and TRBJ2-5, is GAGVSQTPSNKVTEKGKYVELRCDPISGHTALYWYRQSLGQGPEFLIYFQGTGAADDSGLPNDRFFAVRPEGSVSTLKIQRTERGDSAVYLCASSLHIKETQYFGPGTRLLVL.

The chain carries TRBV5-5 and TRBJ2-5, with D tentatively TRBD2 (5 bases). The CDR3 length is 15 residues. V was shortened by 0 bases and J by 2 bases, with 11 bases between the two germline ends. In germline, CDR1 is SGHKS, CDR2 YYEKEE (reference sequence). The CDR3 sequence is CASSLGVTGQETQYF. The CDR3 nucleotides are TGTGCCAGCAGCTTGGGGGTGACGGGGCAAGAGACCCAGTACTTC. Supplemented by reference TRBV5-5 and TRBJ2-5, the full variable domain reads DAGVTQSPTHLIKTRGQQVTLRCSPISGHKSVSWYQQVLGQGPQFIFQYYEKEERGRGNFPDRFSARQFPNYSSELNVNALLLGDSALYLCASSLGVTGQETQYFGPGTRLLVL.

This clone has a single count. This chain joins TRBV5-1 and TRBJ2-5, with a tentative D call TRBD1 (6 bases). This CDR3 contains 15 residues. Germline V lookup: CDR1 SGHRS, CDR2 YFSETQ. The V gene lost 4 bases and the J gene lost 4 bases, with 17 bases spanning the gap. The CDR3 loop reads CASSPGQSRPETQYF. The DNA of the CDR3 is TGCGCCAGCAGCCCCGGACAGTCGCGTCCAGAGACCCAGTACTTC.

This chain uses TRBV19 with TRBJ1-2; TRBD1 aligns across 12 bases. J lost 2 bases, V lost 6 bases, and 4 bases had no gene match. The length of the CDR3 is 15 residues. The V gene's germline CDR1 is LNHDA and CDR2 SQIVND (reference sequence). CDR3 DNA sequence: TGTGCCAGTAGGGTCGGGACAGGGGGCAACTATGGCTACACCTTC. It encodes CASRVGTGGNYGYTF.

This chain joins TRBV5-1 and TRBJ2-3; 9 bases are a match to TRBD2. The CDR3 length is 15 residues. CDR1 and CDR2 (germline): SGHRS, YFSETQ. J was trimmed by 1 base and V by 1 base; bases with no gene match: 1. CDR3 bases: TGCGCCAGCAGCTTGAAGCGGGGGGGCACAGATACGCAGTATTTT. It yields the protein CASSLKRGGTDTQYF.

The chain has TRBV6-6 and TRBJ2-7; a weak D match, TRBD2 (6 bases). The germline V and J ends were trimmed by 0 bases and 0 bases, with 9 bases remaining between them. This CDR3 spans 15 amino acids. CDR1 and CDR2 (germline): MNHNY, SVGAGI (reference sequence). The CDR3 bases are TGTGCCAGCAGTTACTCGGCCGGGAGCTCCTACGAGCAGTACTTC. Translated, it gives CASSYSAGSSYEQYF.

The chain is built from TRBV11-2 and TRBJ2-1; D possibly corresponds to TRBD2 (6 bases). Trimming stripped 4 bases from V and 12 bases from J, with 16 bases between. Germline loops: CDR1 SGHAT, CDR2 FQNNGV. The CDR3 is 13 residues long. The CDR3 loop reads CASSSVLGGGQFF. The CDR3 nucleotides read TGTGCCAGCAGCTCAGTATTGGGGGGTGGGCAGTTCTTC.

V usage is TRBV2 and J usage is TRBJ2-2, with TRBD2 matching 9 bases. The CDR3 totals 15 residues. Germline values: CDR1 SNHLY, CDR2 FYNNEI. Trimming took 4 bases from V and 6 from J; bases not matched to a gene: 6. CDR3 nucleotide sequence: TGTGCCAGCAGTGCCGGGCGGGGGGGGTCCGGGGAGCTGTTTTTT. Protein: CASSAGRGGSGELFF.

This chain connects TRBV7-3 to TRBJ1-5; TRBD1 agrees at 9 bases. The ends lost 4 bases at V and 6 bases at J; junction bases unmatched: 7. CDR3 length: 15 residues. Germline-derived CDR1 and CDR2 are SGHTA and FQGTGA. The CDR3 sequence: CASSSRTGVLQPQHF. The DNA of the CDR3 is TGTGCCAGCAGCTCAAGGACAGGGGTTCTTCAGCCCCAGCATTTT.